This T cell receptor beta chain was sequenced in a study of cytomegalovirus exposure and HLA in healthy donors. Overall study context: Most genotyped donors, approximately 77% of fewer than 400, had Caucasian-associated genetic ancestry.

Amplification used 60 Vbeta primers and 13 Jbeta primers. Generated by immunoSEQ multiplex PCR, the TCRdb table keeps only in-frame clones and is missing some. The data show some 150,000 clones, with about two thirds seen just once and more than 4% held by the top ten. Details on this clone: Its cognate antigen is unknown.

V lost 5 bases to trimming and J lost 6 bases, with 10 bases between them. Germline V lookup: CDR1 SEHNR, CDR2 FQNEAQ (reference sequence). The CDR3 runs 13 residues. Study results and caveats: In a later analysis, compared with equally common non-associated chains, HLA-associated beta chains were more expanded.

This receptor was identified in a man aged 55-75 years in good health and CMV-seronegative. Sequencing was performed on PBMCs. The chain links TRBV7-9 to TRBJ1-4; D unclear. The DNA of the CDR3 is TGTGCCAGCAGCGCCCGCGAACATGAAAAACTGTTTTTT. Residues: CASSAREHEKLFF.